This T cell receptor beta chain was identified in a study of patients and donors after allogeneic stem cell transplantation. This clonotype has just a few counts. TCRdb ran MiXCR on the RT-PCR reads and lists one entry per CDR3 protein. The table has about 74,000 distinct CDR3 sequences, about a quarter seen once. The CDR3 consists of 13 residues. V gave up 7 bases and J gave up 8 bases; unmatched junction bases: 5. The sequencing sample was made of blood, either unsorted or a sorted T cell fraction (not recorded which). The sequence was collected from a human donor who was either an allogeneic HSCT recipient or a stem cell or donor lymphocyte infusion donor (not recorded which). It is not recorded whose cells these are; they may come from a transplant donor. The chain carries TRBV12-3 or TRBV12-4 and TRBJ1-4; 9 bases agree with TRBD1. The chain's CDR3 is CASKGTGREKLFF. DNA for the CDR3: TGTGCCAGCAAAGGGACAGGGAGGGAAAAACTGTTTTTT.